These 3 T cell receptor beta chains were sequenced from one sample in a study of T cell responses to AZD1222 COVID-19 vaccine (dated by TCRdb to about 2021). Library creation used the immunoSEQ multiplex PCR assay. Drawn from immuneACCESS, this table holds only the in-frame rearrangements with V and J called that TCRdb kept. Clones are partly lost; checked studies trace under half to an unresolved V gene and leave the rest unexplained. In this sample the table shows fewer than 90,000 clones, 85% to 95% of which occur a single time. The biggest ten clones account for about 9.9% of the sample. The time point label, as the study defines it: about 28 days (+/-7) after the second vaccine dose. The sample consisted of peripheral blood, taken 28 days after the second AZD1222 dose. Source of these receptors: an adult who received the AZD1222 COVID-19 vaccine.

The V and J genes are TRBV6-5 and TRBJ1-3, with a tentative D call TRBD1 (5 bases). Trimming removed 2 bases at V and 0 bases at J, with 8 bases between. CDR1 is MNHEY and CDR2 is SVGAGI in the germline V gene. The CDR3 is 15 residues long. The DNA of the CDR3 is TGTGCCAGCAGTTACCCGGACAACTCTGGAAACACCATATATTTT. Amino acids: CASSYPDNSGNTIYF.

The chain recombines TRBV5-5 with TRBJ1-5, with D possibly matching TRBD1 (5 bases). Germline loops: CDR1 SGHKS, CDR2 YYEKEE (reference sequence). The CDR3 totals 16 residues. Between the trimmed V and J ends, which lost 4 bases and 4 bases, there was a span of 18 bases. CDR3 bases: TGTGCCAGCAGCAACCGGACACGGTATAGTAATCAGCCCCAGCATTTT. As protein: CASSNRTRYSNQPQHF.

The chain recombines TRBV14 with TRBJ1-1; D is perhaps TRBD1 (6 bases). V dropped 1 base and J dropped 0 bases, with 15 bases sitting between them. The germline CDR1 and CDR2 sequences are SGHDN and FVKESK. This CDR3 comprises 17 residues. CDR3 loop: CASSQGYYRVMNTEAFF. The CDR3 coding sequence is TGTGCCAGCAGCCAAGGTTATTACAGGGTAATGAACACTGAAGCTTTCTTT.